This T cell receptor beta chain originates from a study of OX40 agonist ivuxolimab in advanced cancers. Findings of the study overall: Averaging showed that CD8+ T cells had more expanded clones than CD4+ did.

CDR1 and CDR2 (germline): SGHTA, FQGTGA. V dropped 6 bases and J dropped 8; count of bases not matched to a gene: 9. CDR3 length equals 13 residues. By share, this clone counts as large. Its cognate antigen is unknown. Sequencing was performed with immunoSEQ multiplex PCR; in TCRdb, only in-frame clones are kept and a portion is missing. The sample lists approximately 6,900 clones; 65% to 75% were seen once. Source: CD4+ or CD8+ T cells sorted from blood, taken in a trial of the OX40 agonist ivuxolimab. This TCR was sampled from an adult with an advanced solid tumor such as melanoma, head and neck, liver or kidney cancer. The rearrangement uses TRBV7-3 and TRBJ1-2, with 7 bases matching TRBD1. CDR3 nucleotides: TGTGCCAGCAGTTATATGACAGGGACCGGCTACACCTTC. It yields the protein CASSYMTGTGYTF.